This is a list of T cell receptor beta chains from one sample in a study of OX40 agonist ivuxolimab in advanced cancers. Profiled with immunoSEQ multiplex PCR; TCRdb holds only in-frame clones, not every one. Here the sample spans approximately 18,000 clones, about three quarters being singletons. The sample was CD4+ or CD8+ T cells sorted from blood, taken in a trial of the OX40 agonist ivuxolimab. These receptors were collected from an adult with an advanced solid tumor such as melanoma, head and neck, liver or kidney cancer. CDR3s include the opening cysteine and the closing phenylalanine or tryptophan. Fields, in order: J gene, clone size, V gene, D gene, CDR3 DNA, CDR3 protein. A D gene is named only where the DNA matches it firmly. Size is omitted from some rows. Given values are once, few, many or a class for expanded clones.

j_call: TRBJ2-1; clone_size: -; v_call: TRBV7-9; d_call: TRBD1; cdr3_nt: TGTGCCAGCAGCCCCGGAACAGGGGGCAATGAGCAGTTCTTC; cdr3_aa: CASSPGTGGNEQFF
j_call: TRBJ2-3; clone_size: -; v_call: TRBV6-5; d_call: TRBD1; cdr3_nt: TGTGCCAGCACCCTTGGACAGGGCACAGATACGCAGTATTTT; cdr3_aa: CASTLGQGTDTQYF
j_call: TRBJ1-2; clone_size: once; v_call: TRBV28; d_call: TRBD1; cdr3_nt: TGTGCCAGCAGTTTACTCTCGGGACAGGGGGCGTCATTTCGATTGGGCTACACCTTC; cdr3_aa: CASSLLSGQGASFRLGYTF
j_call: TRBJ2-7; clone_size: -; v_call: TRBV6-6; d_call: -; cdr3_nt: TGTGCCAGCAGTTATAACTCGGGTAACGAGCAGTACTTC; cdr3_aa: CASSYNSGNEQYF
j_call: TRBJ2-1; clone_size: -; v_call: TRBV6-8; d_call: -; cdr3_nt: TGTGCCAGCAGTTTTTATCCTTGGGGCGGGGGCGAGGATGAGCAGTTCTTC; cdr3_aa: CASSFYPWGGGEDEQFF
j_call: TRBJ1-5; clone_size: -; v_call: TRBV19; d_call: -; cdr3_nt: TGTGCCTCGGGACGGGACCGCGAAGGCAATCAGCCCCAGCATTTT; cdr3_aa: CASGRDREGNQPQHF
j_call: TRBJ2-7; clone_size: -; v_call: TRBV7-9; d_call: TRBD1; cdr3_nt: TGTGCCAGCAGCTTAGTTGGAAGGACAGGGAGGAACGAGCAGTACTTC; cdr3_aa: CASSLVGRTGRNEQYF
j_call: TRBJ2-7; clone_size: -; v_call: TRBV28; d_call: -; cdr3_nt: TGTGCCAGCAGCCTTAGACTCACCTACGGCTACGAGCAGTACTTC; cdr3_aa: CASSLRLTYGYEQYF
j_call: TRBJ2-1; clone_size: -; v_call: TRBV27; d_call: TRBD2; cdr3_nt: TGTGCCAGCAGTTCTCCTCTAGCGGGAGCTTACAATGAGCAGTTCTTC; cdr3_aa: CASSSPLAGAYNEQFF
j_call: TRBJ2-7; clone_size: -; v_call: TRBV5-1; d_call: -; cdr3_nt: TGCGCCAGCAGCTTGCTAACCGGAGGAAGCTCCTACGAGCAGTACTTC; cdr3_aa: CASSLLTGGSSYEQYF
j_call: TRBJ2-7; clone_size: -; v_call: TRBV7-6; d_call: TRBD2; cdr3_nt: TGTGCCAGCAGCTCCTTGGCACTAGCGGGAGACTACGAGCAGTACTTC; cdr3_aa: CASSSLALAGDYEQYF
j_call: TRBJ2-3; clone_size: -; v_call: TRBV13; d_call: -; cdr3_nt: TGTGCCAGCAGCTTTCAGCAGGTACTCGCAGATACGCAGTATTTT; cdr3_aa: CASSFQQVLADTQYF
j_call: TRBJ2-3; clone_size: -; v_call: TRBV7-3; d_call: TRBD2; cdr3_nt: TGTGCCAGCAGCCTAGGGACTAGCGGGGTCACAGATACGCAGTATTTT; cdr3_aa: CASSLGTSGVTDTQYF
j_call: TRBJ2-3; clone_size: -; v_call: TRBV7-2; d_call: -; cdr3_nt: TGTGCCAGCAGCTTAGCGCCATTCAGACGGCGCGCAGATACGCAGTATTTT; cdr3_aa: CASSLAPFRRRADTQYF
j_call: TRBJ1-2; clone_size: -; v_call: TRBV27; d_call: -; cdr3_nt: TGTGCCAGCAGTGACGGGGGCGAAGGCTACACCTTC; cdr3_aa: CASSDGGEGYTF
j_call: TRBJ2-5; clone_size: -; v_call: TRBV7-9; d_call: -; cdr3_nt: TGTGCCAGCAGCCCCCCCGGGGAGACCCAGTACTTC; cdr3_aa: CASSPPGETQYF
j_call: TRBJ2-2; clone_size: -; v_call: TRBV7-3; d_call: -; cdr3_nt: TGTGCCAGCAGCTTAAGAGCAACCGGGGAGCTGTTTTTT; cdr3_aa: CASSLRATGELFF
j_call: TRBJ2-7; clone_size: -; v_call: TRBV28; d_call: TRBD1; cdr3_nt: TGTGCCAGCAGGACACAGGGGATTACCTACGAGCAGTACTTC; cdr3_aa: CASRTQGITYEQYF
j_call: TRBJ2-7; clone_size: medium-sized; v_call: TRBV21-1; d_call: -; cdr3_nt: TGTGCCAGCAGCAAAGTTAGCCTCACTACGGGCGAGCAGTACTTC; cdr3_aa: CASSKVSLTTGEQYF
j_call: TRBJ2-1; clone_size: few; v_call: TRBV5-4; d_call: -; cdr3_nt: TGTGCCAGCAGTTATTACTATGAGCAGTTCTTC; cdr3_aa: CASSYYYEQFF
j_call: TRBJ2-3; clone_size: -; v_call: TRBV21-1; d_call: -; cdr3_nt: TGTGCCAGCAGCAAAGCTCCCGATACGCAGTATTTT; cdr3_aa: CASSKAPDTQYF
j_call: TRBJ1-1; clone_size: -; v_call: TRBV7-8; d_call: TRBD1; cdr3_nt: TGTGCCAGCAGAGACGAGACCGGGACAGTCCTCATGAACACTGAAGCTTTCTTT; cdr3_aa: CASRDETGTVLMNTEAFF
j_call: TRBJ2-1; clone_size: -; v_call: TRBV7-9; d_call: -; cdr3_nt: TGTGCCAGCAGCCCGGTCGGAGACACCCGCAATGAGCAGTTCTTC; cdr3_aa: CASSPVGDTRNEQFF
j_call: TRBJ2-1; clone_size: -; v_call: TRBV19; d_call: -; cdr3_nt: TGTGCCAGTAGTCGGACAGCCTACAATGAGCAGTTCTTC; cdr3_aa: CASSRTAYNEQFF
j_call: TRBJ1-1; clone_size: -; v_call: TRBV28; d_call: -; cdr3_nt: TGTGCCAGCAGCTCTTTACAGGGTACTCGGGACACTGAAGCTTTCTTT; cdr3_aa: CASSSLQGTRDTEAFF
j_call: TRBJ1-2; clone_size: -; v_call: TRBV15; d_call: -; cdr3_nt: TGTGCCACCAGCAGAGACGAGACAAGACTTTATGGCTACACCTTC; cdr3_aa: CATSRDETRLYGYTF
j_call: TRBJ1-3; clone_size: -; v_call: TRBV7-9; d_call: -; cdr3_nt: TGTGCCAGCAGCTTAGGCCAGGGCTCTGGAAACACCATATATTTT; cdr3_aa: CASSLGQGSGNTIYF
j_call: TRBJ1-1; clone_size: -; v_call: TRBV19; d_call: TRBD1; cdr3_nt: TGTGCCAGTACCATGACAGGGGTGAACACTGAAGCTTTCTTT; cdr3_aa: CASTMTGVNTEAFF
j_call: TRBJ1-2; clone_size: -; v_call: TRBV7-2; d_call: -; cdr3_nt: TGTGCCAGCAGCTTACATATCTCGGGGAGCCCATATGGCTACACCTTC; cdr3_aa: CASSLHISGSPYGYTF
j_call: TRBJ2-5; clone_size: -; v_call: TRBV9; d_call: TRBD2; cdr3_nt: TGTGCCAGCAGCATAGGACTAGCGGGAGAGACCCAGTACTTC; cdr3_aa: CASSIGLAGETQYF
j_call: TRBJ2-7; clone_size: -; v_call: TRBV2; d_call: TRBD2; cdr3_nt: TGTGCCAGCAGAGACCCACGACTAGCGGGCCGCTACGAGCAGTACTTC; cdr3_aa: CASRDPRLAGRYEQYF
j_call: TRBJ2-3; clone_size: -; v_call: TRBV11-2; d_call: -; cdr3_nt: TGTGCCAGCGTCCATACCAATAGAGATACGCAGTATTTT; cdr3_aa: CASVHTNRDTQYF
j_call: TRBJ2-7; clone_size: few; v_call: TRBV7-5; d_call: -; cdr3_nt: TGTGCCAGCTACTCAGGGGGCCTCGAGCAGTACTTC; cdr3_aa: CASYSGGLEQYF
j_call: TRBJ2-1; clone_size: -; v_call: TRBV29-1; d_call: TRBD2; cdr3_nt: TGCAGCGTTGAAGATCGGGTTACTAGCGGGAGAACCGATGAGCAGTTCTTC; cdr3_aa: CSVEDRVTSGRTDEQFF
j_call: TRBJ2-2; clone_size: -; v_call: TRBV5-4; d_call: TRBD2; cdr3_nt: TGTGCCAGCAGCTTGGCCGGGCTAGCGGGGGCCATGGGGGAGCTGTTTTTT; cdr3_aa: CASSLAGLAGAMGELFF
j_call: TRBJ1-2; clone_size: -; v_call: TRBV7-9; d_call: -; cdr3_nt: TGTGCCAGCAGCTTAGGTACGGCAAACTATGGCTACACCTTC; cdr3_aa: CASSLGTANYGYTF
j_call: TRBJ2-3; clone_size: few; v_call: TRBV6-6; d_call: -; cdr3_nt: TGTGCCAGCAGTTACAGGGGGGGTCCCACAGATACGCAGTATTTT; cdr3_aa: CASSYRGGPTDTQYF
j_call: TRBJ2-2; clone_size: -; v_call: TRBV9; d_call: -; cdr3_nt: TGTGCCAGCAGCCCGGGACAAGTTCTTTACACCGGGGAGCTGTTTTTT; cdr3_aa: CASSPGQVLYTGELFF
j_call: TRBJ1-2; clone_size: -; v_call: TRBV5-5; d_call: -; cdr3_nt: TGTGCCAGCAGCTCATCATTCGGCTACACCTTC; cdr3_aa: CASSSSFGYTF
j_call: TRBJ2-1; clone_size: -; v_call: TRBV19; d_call: -; cdr3_nt: TGTGCCAGTAGTATAGTCGCGGCGGATCAGGGATTCAATGAGCAGTTCTTC; cdr3_aa: CASSIVAADQGFNEQFF
j_call: TRBJ2-7; clone_size: once; v_call: TRBV27; d_call: -; cdr3_nt: TGTGCCAGCAGTTACGGGGCACTGTACGAGCAGTACTTC; cdr3_aa: CASSYGALYEQYF
j_call: TRBJ2-2; clone_size: once; v_call: TRBV6-5; d_call: -; cdr3_nt: TGTGCCAGCAGCTACTGGGGGAACACCGGGGAGCTGTTTTTT; cdr3_aa: CASSYWGNTGELFF
j_call: TRBJ1-4; clone_size: -; v_call: TRBV4-1; d_call: TRBD1; cdr3_nt: TGCGCCAGCAGACGACAGGGGTTAGAGGAAAAACTGTTTTTT; cdr3_aa: CASRRQGLEEKLFF
j_call: TRBJ1-3; clone_size: -; v_call: TRBV19; d_call: TRBD1; cdr3_nt: TGTGCCAGTACCCCGGACAGGGCCTCTGGAAACACCATATATTTT; cdr3_aa: CASTPDRASGNTIYF
j_call: TRBJ2-3; clone_size: -; v_call: TRBV27; d_call: -; cdr3_nt: TGTGCCAGCAGTTTCGTTCCCACCCCCACAGATACGCAGTATTTT; cdr3_aa: CASSFVPTPTDTQYF
j_call: TRBJ2-3; clone_size: -; v_call: TRBV2; d_call: TRBD2; cdr3_nt: TGTGCCAGCGTTGGTTGGACTAGCGGAAGCACAGATACGCAGTATTTT; cdr3_aa: CASVGWTSGSTDTQYF
j_call: TRBJ2-5; clone_size: -; v_call: TRBV5-8; d_call: -; cdr3_nt: TGTGCCAGCAGACAGGACGGGTTTAAGCAAGAGACCCAGTACTTC; cdr3_aa: CASRQDGFKQETQYF
j_call: TRBJ1-5; clone_size: -; v_call: TRBV9; d_call: -; cdr3_nt: TGTGCCAGCAGCGTAGGGGGCACTCCCAATCAGCCCCAGCATTTT; cdr3_aa: CASSVGGTPNQPQHF
j_call: TRBJ2-5; clone_size: -; v_call: TRBV5-1; d_call: -; cdr3_nt: TGCGCCAGCAGCTTGGAGGAGGGGGCCGAAGAGACCCAGTACTTC; cdr3_aa: CASSLEEGAEETQYF
j_call: TRBJ1-4; clone_size: -; v_call: TRBV5-1; d_call: TRBD1; cdr3_nt: TGCGCCAGCAGCCCAGAGGACAGGGCGTATCCGAATGAAAAACTGTTTTTT; cdr3_aa: CASSPEDRAYPNEKLFF
j_call: TRBJ1-2; clone_size: -; v_call: TRBV27; d_call: -; cdr3_nt: TGTGCCAGCAGCTGGGCAGGCGCGCACTATGGCTACACCTTC; cdr3_aa: CASSWAGAHYGYTF
j_call: TRBJ2-7; clone_size: once; v_call: TRBV9; d_call: -; cdr3_nt: TGTGCCAGCAGCGCCGGGGGAGAGAACGAGCAGTACTTC; cdr3_aa: CASSAGGENEQYF
j_call: TRBJ2-7; clone_size: -; v_call: TRBV9; d_call: TRBD2; cdr3_nt: TGTGCCAGCAGCGTAGAACCTAGCGGGACCTACGAGCAGTACTTC; cdr3_aa: CASSVEPSGTYEQYF
j_call: TRBJ1-1; clone_size: few; v_call: TRBV2; d_call: -; cdr3_nt: TGTGCCAGCACTGGACCGTGGACTGAAGCTTTCTTT; cdr3_aa: CASTGPWTEAFF
j_call: TRBJ1-1; clone_size: -; v_call: TRBV28; d_call: -; cdr3_nt: TGTGCCAGCAGTTCTGGTTTTGGGGGGCTGGGTGAAGCTTTCTTT; cdr3_aa: CASSSGFGGLGEAFF
j_call: TRBJ1-2; clone_size: once; v_call: TRBV7-9; d_call: -; cdr3_nt: TGTGCCAGCAGCGGGTACGGCTACACCTTC; cdr3_aa: CASSGYGYTF
j_call: TRBJ2-3; clone_size: once; v_call: TRBV18; d_call: -; cdr3_nt: TGTGCCAGCTCGCTACAGGGTACCGGAGATACGCAGTATTTT; cdr3_aa: CASSLQGTGDTQYF
j_call: TRBJ2-7; clone_size: -; v_call: TRBV27; d_call: TRBD2; cdr3_nt: TGTGCCAGCAGCCCGACCGGACTAGCGGCCTACGAGCAGTACTTC; cdr3_aa: CASSPTGLAAYEQYF
j_call: TRBJ1-4; clone_size: -; v_call: TRBV7-6; d_call: TRBD1; cdr3_nt: TGTGCCAGCAGCTTAGACCCGGGGACAGGTGAAAAACTGTTTTTT; cdr3_aa: CASSLDPGTGEKLFF
j_call: TRBJ2-1; clone_size: -; v_call: TRBV5-6; d_call: TRBD2; cdr3_nt: TGTGCCAGCAGCCCGAGGACTAGCGGGAGGGAAGGTGAGCAGTTCTTC; cdr3_aa: CASSPRTSGREGEQFF